This is a list of T cell receptor beta chains from one sample in a study of STAT5B mutations in CD4+ large granular lymphocyte leukemia. Some clones are missing from TCRdb's copy, which holds only in-frame ones; the method was immunoSEQ multiplex PCR. The table lists more than 30,000 clones, 85% to 90% of them singletons. Sequenced material: CD4+ T cells from blood buffy coats. These receptor sequences come from a human donor in good health. Both conserved end residues are part of each CDR3. Fields, in order: CDR3 protein, CDR3 DNA, D gene, clone size, V gene, J gene. D genes are given only for firm matches. The size entry is marked missing in some rows and otherwise reads once, few, many or a size class.

cdr3_aa: CASSSQGSGGYTF
cdr3_nt: TGTGCCAGCAGTTCACAGGGATCTGGAGGCTACACCTTC
d_call: NA
clone_size: NA
v_call: TRBV27
j_call: TRBJ1-2

cdr3_aa: CAISGGLDGTDTQYF
cdr3_nt: TGTGCCATCAGTGGCGGCCTGGATGGCACAGATACGCAGTATTTT
d_call: NA
clone_size: once
v_call: TRBV10-3
j_call: TRBJ2-3

cdr3_aa: CASSSGLVPYEQYF
cdr3_nt: TGTGCCAGCAGTTCGGGACTAGTACCCTACGAGCAGTACTTC
d_call: TRBD2
clone_size: NA
v_call: TRBV6-5
j_call: TRBJ2-7

cdr3_aa: CASSPGQTSGHEQYF
cdr3_nt: TGCGCCAGCAGCCCCGGACAGACTAGCGGCCACGAGCAGTACTTC
d_call: TRBD2
clone_size: NA
v_call: TRBV5-1
j_call: TRBJ2-7

cdr3_aa: CASSGRQETQYF
cdr3_nt: TGTGCCAGTAGCGGACGGCAAGAGACCCAGTACTTC
d_call: NA
clone_size: NA
v_call: TRBV19
j_call: TRBJ2-5

cdr3_aa: CASRTADGPQHF
cdr3_nt: TGTGCCAGTAGAACGGCCGATGGGCCCCAGCATTTT
d_call: NA
clone_size: NA
v_call: TRBV19
j_call: TRBJ1-5

cdr3_aa: CASSLGGTSGVRNEQFF
cdr3_nt: TGTGCCAGCAGCTTAGGGGGGACTAGCGGGGTCCGCAATGAGCAGTTCTTC
d_call: TRBD2
clone_size: once
v_call: TRBV7-9
j_call: TRBJ2-1

cdr3_aa: CASSLARSSRNANYGYTF
cdr3_nt: TGTGCCAGCAGCTTGGCCCGGAGTTCGCGGAATGCTAACTATGGCTACACCTTC
d_call: NA
clone_size: NA
v_call: TRBV5-6
j_call: TRBJ1-2

cdr3_aa: CAISDSGNTIYF
cdr3_nt: TGTGCCATCAGCGACAGTGGAAACACCATATATTTT
d_call: NA
clone_size: NA
v_call: TRBV10-3
j_call: TRBJ1-3

cdr3_aa: CASSPVAESYNEQFF
cdr3_nt: TGTGCCAGCAGTCCAGTAGCGGAATCCTACAATGAGCAGTTCTTC
d_call: NA
clone_size: NA
v_call: TRBV28
j_call: TRBJ2-1

cdr3_aa: CASYQGANTEAFF
cdr3_nt: TGTGCCAGCTACCAGGGCGCGAACACTGAAGCTTTCTTT
d_call: NA
clone_size: NA
v_call: TRBV28
j_call: TRBJ1-1

cdr3_aa: CASSPGGEYEQYF
cdr3_nt: TGCGCCAGCAGTCCAGGGGGCGAGTACGAGCAGTACTTC
d_call: TRBD1
clone_size: NA
v_call: TRBV5-1
j_call: TRBJ2-7

cdr3_aa: CASSEIAGRVTNEQYF
cdr3_nt: TGTGCCAGCAGTGAAATTGCGGGGAGGGTTACCAACGAGCAGTACTTC
d_call: TRBD2
clone_size: NA
v_call: TRBV6-1
j_call: TRBJ2-7

cdr3_aa: CASRALGDEQFF
cdr3_nt: TGTGCCAGCAGGGCACTAGGGGATGAGCAGTTCTTC
d_call: NA
clone_size: NA
v_call: TRBV2
j_call: TRBJ2-1

cdr3_aa: CASSPDGPNEQYF
cdr3_nt: TGTGCCAGCTCACCGGACGGCCCCAACGAGCAGTACTTC
d_call: NA
clone_size: NA
v_call: TRBV18
j_call: TRBJ2-7

cdr3_aa: CASSLAGTSAPYEQYF
cdr3_nt: TGTGCCAGCAGCTTAGCCGGGACTAGCGCCCCCTACGAGCAGTACTTC
d_call: TRBD2
clone_size: few
v_call: TRBV7-8
j_call: TRBJ2-7

cdr3_aa: CASMRTSRNEQYF
cdr3_nt: TGTGCCAGCATGAGGACTAGCAGAAACGAGCAGTACTTC
d_call: TRBD2
clone_size: few
v_call: TRBV27
j_call: TRBJ2-7

cdr3_aa: CASSLVITPRGTDTQYF
cdr3_nt: TGTGCCAGCAGCTTGGTTATCACCCCCAGGGGCACAGATACGCAGTATTTT
d_call: NA
clone_size: NA
v_call: TRBV5-6
j_call: TRBJ2-3

cdr3_aa: CASSPGQPLSSANYGYTF
cdr3_nt: TGTGCCAGCTCACCCGGACAGCCTCTTAGTTCGGCTAACTATGGCTACACCTTC
d_call: NA
clone_size: few
v_call: TRBV18
j_call: TRBJ1-2

cdr3_aa: CASSFRLAGVNEQFF
cdr3_nt: TGTGCCAGCAGCTTCCGACTAGCGGGAGTGAATGAGCAGTTCTTC
d_call: TRBD2
clone_size: NA
v_call: TRBV7-3
j_call: TRBJ2-1

cdr3_aa: CASSIPSAYPEQFF
cdr3_nt: TGTGCCAGCAGCATCCCCAGTGCCTACCCCGAGCAGTTCTTC
d_call: NA
clone_size: NA
v_call: TRBV19
j_call: TRBJ2-1

cdr3_aa: CASSLAGAHPEKLFF
cdr3_nt: TGTGCCAGCAGCTTAGCGGGGGCGCATCCCGAAAAACTGTTTTTT
d_call: NA
clone_size: NA
v_call: TRBV7-9
j_call: TRBJ1-4

cdr3_aa: CASSLDPGWNSPLHF
cdr3_nt: TGTGCCAGCAGCTTAGACCCGGGGTGGAATTCACCCCTCCACTTT
d_call: NA
clone_size: once
v_call: TRBV13
j_call: TRBJ1-6

cdr3_aa: CASSKVRPGMNTEAFF
cdr3_nt: TGTGCCAGCAGCAAAGTGCGGCCGGGTATGAACACTGAAGCTTTCTTT
d_call: NA
clone_size: NA
v_call: TRBV21-1
j_call: TRBJ1-1

cdr3_aa: CASRTGNLAYNEQFF
cdr3_nt: TGTGCCAGCAGGACGGGCAATCTAGCCTACAATGAGCAGTTCTTC
d_call: NA
clone_size: NA
v_call: TRBV2
j_call: TRBJ2-1

cdr3_aa: CASSYRTGNTEAFF
cdr3_nt: TGTGCCAGCAGTTATAGGACAGGGAACACTGAAGCTTTCTTT
d_call: TRBD1
clone_size: NA
v_call: TRBV6-6
j_call: TRBJ1-1

cdr3_aa: CASSSTGGVWSYTF
cdr3_nt: TGTGCCAGCAGTTCGACAGGCGGCGTCTGGAGCTACACCTTC
d_call: NA
clone_size: few
v_call: TRBV28
j_call: TRBJ1-2